This TCR beta chain was recovered during a study of shared clonotypes between healthy human individuals. Study summary: Each donor's CD4 naive and CD4 memory cells filled three plates apiece, CD8 naive two, and CD8 memory one.

Germline CDR1 SGHRS, CDR2 YFSETQ. This CDR3 region has 13 residues. The V end was cut by 7 bases, the J end by 2 bases, with 13 bases between. Using immunoSEQ multiplex PCR, the repertoire was profiled, and TCRdb retains in-frame clones only, with some absent. The sample records over 2 million clones, about 95% being singletons. Study donors comprised healthy, HIV-negative adults devoid of recent acute infection or vaccination. Each donor was a Caucasian adult residing in Nashville, Tennessee. CD4+ cells underwent separation, giving CD45RA+ naive and CD45RA-negative memory subsets. On this clone: At the DNA level, this CDR3 is encoded by other sequences in the same sample as well.

The chain employs TRBV5-1 and TRBJ2-7, with TRBD1 as a possible D gene (5 bases). The receptor's source is a man aged 18 to 29 in good health. Input material: naive CD4+ T cells sorted from blood. Subset: CD45RA+ positively selected. CDR3 in DNA: TGCGCCAGCTCAGGCGAAGGGGCCTACGAGCAGTACTTC. Translated: CASSGEGAYEQYF.